The present T cell receptor (beta chain) was sequenced within a study of tumor-infiltrating lymphocytes in primary liver carcinoma. Using a constant-region primer together with ProtoScript II reverse transcriptase, TCR beta cDNA was made from 500 ng of total RNA. Generation of the TCR beta libraries relied on three nested multiplex PCR rounds using slightly modified ARM-PCR. Two initial PCR rounds of about 10 cycles each paired TRBV1-TRBV30 forward primers with a C-beta reverse primer. In TCRdb, the multiplex PCR reads were re-called with MiXCR into one record per CDR3 protein. The sample lists tens of thousands of distinct CDR3 sequences, over 70% occurring once. In this sample, this clonotype turned up many times. Starting material for RNA and DNA co-extraction consisted of about 20-32 mg of unsorted bulk tissue. Germline V gene lookup returns CDR1 SGHRS and CDR2 YFSETQ. With 0 bases removed from V and 4 bases from J, the gap between germline ends came to 5 bases. The CDR3 has 13 residues.

The receptor was derived from a man in his forties or fifties with primary liver carcinoma and hepatitis B virus infection. The material sequenced was liver tumor tissue from sampling region 2. Described subset: tumor region T2, inferior pole. The chain couples TRBV5-1 to TRBJ2-1; D is uncertain. This CDR3 is CASSLGAYNEQFF. The CDR3 bases are TGCGCCAGCAGCTTGGGCGCTTACAATGAGCAGTTCTTC. Full variable domain (rest looked up from reference TRBV5-1 and TRBJ2-1): KAGVTQTPRYLIKTRGQQVTLSCSPISGHRSVSWYQQTPGQGLQFLFEYFSETQRNKGNFPGRFSGRQFSNSRSEMNVSTLELGDSALYLCASSLGAYNEQFFGPGTRLTVL.